These 24 T cell receptor beta chains originate from one sample sequenced in a study of beta chain features in type 1 diabetes. cDNA synthesis used the whole RNA isolate, giving expressed TCRB sequences. Some clones are missing from TCRdb's copy, which holds only in-frame ones; the method was immunoSEQ multiplex PCR. Counted here are almost 350,000 clones, roughly 8.8% occurring once; the ten biggest clones make up roughly 1%. Study-wide results and limits: People with Type 1 diabetes carried modestly yet significantly shorter TCRB CDR3s in all four CD4+ subsets.

The antigens of these receptors remain unknown. The material sequenced was central memory CD4+ T cells from blood. Source of these receptors: a man under 40 with type 1 diabetes.

The chain carries TRBV28 and TRBJ1-3, with 10 nucleotides matching TRBD1. This CDR3 has 13 amino acids. Trimming removed 8 bases from V and 2 bases from J; junction bases left unmatched: 0. Germline lookup yields CDR1 MDHEN and CDR2 SYDVKM. CDR3 coding DNA: TGTGCCAGCGGACAGGGGGCTGGAAACACCATATATTTT. It encodes CASGQGAGNTIYF.

V is TRBV6-5 and J is TRBJ2-3, with 7 positions matching TRBD1. Germline V lookup: CDR1 MNHEY, CDR2 SVGAGI. This CDR3 region has 13 residues. CDR3 DNA: TGTGCAATCAAGGGGGCTGGGGCAGATACGCAGTATTTT. Protein: CAIKGAGADTQYF.

The rearrangement joins TRBV7-2 to TRBJ2-5, with a tentative D call TRBD1 (6 bases). Trimming removed 1 base at V and 4 bases at J, with 13 bases between. The CDR3 runs to 15 residues. Germline-derived CDR1 and CDR2 are SGHTA and FQGNSA. The CDR3 nucleotides are TGTGCCAGCAGCTTAGGGGCCAGGGGTCGAGAGACCCAGTACTTC. Translation: CASSLGARGRETQYF.

This clone was seen only a few times. An end of the junction differs from the germline gene, which may be a read error. The rearrangement links TRBV15 to TRBJ1-6; D may be TRBD1 (5 bases). The CDR3 loop spans 13 amino acids. Germline loops: CDR1 LNHNV, CDR2 YYDKDF (reference sequence). This chain's CDR3 is CATSRDRGEVRVF. The CDR3 DNA follows: TGTGCCACCAGCAGAGACAGAGGGGAGGTCCGGGTCTTT.

This clone was recorded a few times. The chain is built from TRBV18 and TRBJ1-2; D unclear. The V end was cut by 2 bases, the J end by 4 bases, with 8 bases between. Germline V gene data show CDR1 as KGHSH and CDR2 as LQKENI. The CDR3 totals 13 residues. This CDR3 is CASSPADPYGYTF. The CDR3 coding sequence is TGTGCCAGCTCACCAGCGGACCCCTATGGCTACACCTTC.

Points on this clone: The same CDR3 arises from other DNA sequences in this sample as well. This rearrangement joins TRBV9 to TRBJ1-3; 9 nucleotides line up with TRBD1. Germline V gives CDR1 SGDLS, CDR2 YYNGEE. The CDR3 extends over 15 amino acids. The V and J ends lost 0 bases and 2 bases, in that order; junction bases with no gene match: 0. CDR3 bases: TGTGCCAGCAGCGTAGACAGGGGGCCTGGAAACACCATATATTTT. Translating it yields CASSVDRGPGNTIYF.

The chain is built from TRBV7-2 and TRBJ1-1; a weak D match, TRBD1 (5 bases). The V gene's germline CDR1 is SGHTA and CDR2 FQGNSA. V was shortened by 1 base and J by 0 bases, with 12 bases between the two germline ends. This CDR3 has 16 amino acids. Here the CDR3 reads CASSLGAGRMNTEAFF. The CDR3 DNA is TGTGCCAGCAGCTTAGGGGCAGGGAGGATGAACACTGAAGCTTTCTTT.

This clone was observed at least ten times. The genes are TRBV13 and TRBJ2-7; 12 nucleotides line up with TRBD1. This CDR3 is built from 13 residues. Germline values: CDR1 PRHDT, CDR2 FYEKMQ (reference sequence). V lost 5 bases and J lost 6; bases outside the gene matches: 2. In DNA form, the CDR3 reads TGTGCCAGCAGCGTGGGACAGGGGGCCGAGCAGTACTTC. This gives the protein CASSVGQGAEQYF. Together with reference TRBV13 and TRBJ2-7, the CDR3 gives the full variable domain: AAGVIQSPRHLIKEKRETATLKCYPIPRHDTVYWYQQGPGQDPQFLISFYEKMQSDKGSIPDRFSAQQFSDYHSELNMSSLELGDSALYFCASSVGQGAEQYFGPGTRLTVT.

This clone came up a few times. The V and J genes are TRBV7-9 and TRBJ1-6, with D uncertain. CDR3 length: 16 amino acids. V shed 5 bases and J shed 7 bases, with 18 bases lying between them. CDR1 and CDR2 from the germline V gene are SEHNR and FQNEAQ (reference sequence). The chain's CDR3 is CASSPWEVGLNSPLHF. CDR3 sequence (DNA): TGTGCCAGCAGCCCCTGGGAGGTGGGGTTAAATTCACCCCTCCACTTT.

This clone was recorded a few times. V is TRBV30 and J is TRBJ1-6; D possibly corresponds to TRBD1 (6 bases). Trimming took 2 bases from V and 0 from J, leaving 8 bases between them. The CDR3 is made up of 15 amino acids. CDR1 and CDR2 from the germline V gene are GTSNPN and SVGIG (reference sequence). The DNA of the CDR3 is TGTGCCTGGAGTACAGGGAGCTCCTATAATTCACCCCTCCACTTT. Translated, it gives CAWSTGSSYNSPLHF.

The sample holds one count of this clone. The chain employs TRBV5-4 and TRBJ1-2; D ambiguous. With 4 bases removed from V and 4 bases from J, the gap between germline ends came to 17 bases. The length of the CDR3 is 15 residues. Per germline, CDR1 SGHNT and CDR2 YYREEE (reference sequence). Written as DNA, the CDR3 is TGTGCCAGCAGCCCCCCGGACCCCGGTGGCTATGGCTACACCTTC. Its protein is CASSPPDPGGYGYTF.

In the case of this clone: Possible read error: a much larger clone is one base away. The chain has TRBV5-6 and TRBJ2-2; D is possibly TRBD2 (5 bases). Germline V gene sequence: CDR1 SGHDT, CDR2 YYEEEE. The germline V and J ends were trimmed by 2 bases and 3 bases, with 5 bases remaining between them. This CDR3 has 13 residues. The CDR3 sequence is CASSFGDTGELFF. In DNA form, the CDR3 reads TGTGCCAGCAGCTTCGGGGACACCGGGGAGCTGTTTTTT.

The V gene is TRBV5-6, the J gene TRBJ2-7, with D maybe TRBD2 (6 bases). CDR3 length equals 14 residues. Germline CDR1 reads SGHDT; CDR2 reads YYEEEE. Trimming cost V 4 bases and J 3 bases, with 14 bases left between them. The CDR3 DNA reads TGTGCCAGCAGCCCGGTGACAGCGGGCTACGAGCAGTACTTC. Its translation is CASSPVTAGYEQYF. The full variable domain, completed using reference TRBV5-6 and TRBJ2-7, is DAGVTQSPTHLIKTRGQQVTLRCSPKSGHDTVSWYQQALGQGPQFIFQYYEEEERQRGNFPDRFSGHQFPNYSSELNVNALLLGDSALYLCASSPVTAGYEQYFGPGTRLTVT.

This clone has a count of ten or more. V usage is TRBV5-1 and J usage is TRBJ2-5, with 8 bases matching TRBD2. Germline V lookup: CDR1 SGHRS, CDR2 YFSETQ. The CDR3 runs to 14 residues. Germline trimming cut 0 bases from V and 5 bases from J; bases unmatched to any gene: 3. For the CDR3, the DNA is TGCGCCAGCAGCTTGGAAGCGGGGGCGGAGACCCAGTACTTC. This codes for CASSLEAGAETQYF.

This chain uses TRBV4-3 with TRBJ2-6; D might be TRBD1 or TRBD2, each matching 6 bases. Germline values: CDR1 LGHNA, CDR2 YSLEER. V was shortened by 0 bases and J by 2 bases, with 8 bases between the two germline ends. The CDR3 has 16 amino acids. CDR3 region: CASSQERGAGANVLTF. The DNA of the CDR3 is TGCGCCAGCAGCCAAGAAAGGGGGGCTGGGGCCAACGTCCTGACTTTC.

In its sample, this clone was seen many times. The chain employs TRBV7-9 and TRBJ2-7; D is possibly TRBD1 (7 bases). Trimming took off 0 bases at V and 2 bases at J, with 17 bases between the two ends. In germline, CDR1 is SEHNR, CDR2 FQNEAQ (reference sequence). There are 17 residues in the CDR3. The CDR3 DNA is TGTGCCAGCAGCTTAGCGCTTTTGCAGGGGGGCACCTACGAGCAGTACTTC. Amino acid sequence: CASSLALLQGGTYEQYF.

This clone was seen only a few times. The genes are TRBV5-1 and TRBJ2-7; maybe TRBD1 (5 bases). The ends were cut back, 0 bases at V and 1 base at J, with 8 bases in the middle. The CDR3 totals 14 residues. Per the germline V gene, CDR1 is SGHRS and CDR2 is YFSETQ. The CDR3 region has the DNA TGCGCCAGCAGCTTGGGGGGCAGTTCCTACGAGCAGTACTTC. Translated: CASSLGGSSYEQYF.

Comment on this clone: One junction end does not reproduce the germline sequence, and a read error may be involved. The chain couples TRBV7-9 to TRBJ2-5, with TRBD1 matching over 9 bases. The CDR3 runs 16 residues. Germline values: CDR1 SEHNR, CDR2 FQNEAQ (reference sequence). The CDR3: CASSQTGGQGGQTQYF. In DNA, the CDR3 is TGCGCCAGCAGCCAAACAGGGGGACAGGGCGGACAGACCCAGTACTTC.

The rearrangement uses TRBV5-5 and TRBJ2-3; tentatively, D is TRBD2 (5 bases). This CDR3 contains 14 residues. The ends were cut back, 2 bases at V and 2 bases at J, with 9 bases in the middle. From germline, CDR1 is SGHKS and CDR2 YYEKEE (reference sequence). The CDR3 region has the DNA TGTGCCAGCAGCTTCTCGGACTTCACAGATACGCAGTATTTT. Translating gives CASSFSDFTDTQYF. The variable domain in full, completed from reference TRBV5-5 and TRBJ2-3, reads DAGVTQSPTHLIKTRGQQVTLRCSPISGHKSVSWYQQVLGQGPQFIFQYYEKEERGRGNFPDRFSARQFPNYSSELNVNALLLGDSALYLCASSFSDFTDTQYFGPGTRLTVL.

The sample holds a few counts of this clone. The V and J genes are TRBV7-2 and TRBJ2-3; D not resolved. The CDR3 is 15 amino acids. Germline-derived CDR1 and CDR2 are SGHTA and FQGNSA. The germline V and J ends were trimmed by 0 bases and 8 bases, with 15 bases remaining between them. As DNA, the CDR3 is TGTGCCAGCAGCTTAGCGCGGCGTGGTGGCGGTACGCAGTATTTT. Translation gives CASSLARRGGGTQYF.

The chain couples TRBV25-1 to TRBJ2-7; TRBD2 might be the D (6 bases). There are 15 residues in the CDR3. Trimming pared 4 bases from V and 0 bases from J, leaving 13 bases between. CDR1 is MGHDK, CDR2 SYGVNS, per germline. This CDR3 is CASSGVGTSSYEQYF. Here the CDR3 DNA reads TGTGCCAGCAGTGGGGTAGGGACTTCCTCCTACGAGCAGTACTTC.

CDR3 sequence reads: CASSYTGRDEKLFF. As DNA, the CDR3 is TGTGCCAGCAGTTATACAGGGAGGGATGAAAAACTGTTTTTT. The chain is built from TRBV6-6 and TRBJ1-4, with D possibly TRBD1 on 6 matching bases. The V and J ends lost 3 bases and 6 bases respectively, with 11 bases between them. The CDR3 spans 14 residues. Germline CDR1 MNHNY, CDR2 SVGAGI (reference sequence).

This clone appeared a few times. This sequence joins TRBV6-5 and TRBJ2-1; D is unclear. Between the trimmed V and J ends, which lost 2 bases and 8 bases, there was a span of 7 bases. CDR1 is MNHEY, CDR2 SVGAGI, per germline. The CDR3 consists of 12 residues. The chain's CDR3 is CASSYTRDEQFF. Written as DNA, the CDR3 is TGTGCCAGCAGTTACACACGGGATGAGCAGTTCTTC.

This clone has more than one count but fewer than ten. V and J are TRBV9 and TRBJ1-6; D gene unclear. Germline CDR1 reads SGDLS; CDR2 reads YYNGEE. V was pared by 0 bases and J by 10 bases, with 14 bases between. This CDR3 has 15 residues. The CDR3 region has the DNA TGTGCCAGCAGCGTAGAGGACGGGCGTCAGTCACCCCTCCACTTT. Its protein is CASSVEDGRQSPLHF.